Below, 3 T cell receptor beta chains from the same sample are listed, as sequenced in a study of post-analysis software for immune sequencing data. Broader study findings: The study found TRBV5-6, TRBV5-1 and TRBV20-1 among four to six TRBV segments more frequent in patients than controls.

Unique molecular identifiers had been added to the TCR beta cDNA libraries. One entry per CDR3 protein results from TCRdb running MiXCR on the PCR reads. The sample has 800,000 to 950,000 distinct CDR3 sequences, under 70% seen once. What these receptors recognize is not known. Sample: blood. All receptors derive from a girl aged 5 to 17 with multiple sclerosis.

This clonotype was observed a few times. The CDR3 region has the DNA TGTGCCAGCAGCCCGGATGGGCGGGAAAGCTCCTACAATGAGCAGTTCTTC. This encodes CASSPDGRESSYNEQFF. The V and J genes are TRBV7-4 and TRBJ2-1; tentatively, D is TRBD2 (6 bases). The CDR3 totals 17 residues. CDR1 and CDR2 (germline): SGHVT, SQSDAQ. The germline V and J ends were trimmed by 5 bases and 0 bases, with 17 bases remaining between them. Full variable domain (outside the CDR3, taken from reference TRBV7-4 and TRBJ2-1): GAGVSQSPRYKVAKRGRDVALRCDSISGHVTLYWYRQTLGQGSEVLTYSQSDAQRDKSGRPSGRFSAERPERSVSTLKIQRTEQGDSAVYLCASSPDGRESSYNEQFFGPGTRLTVL.

The rearrangement joins TRBV6-5 to TRBJ2-7; 7 positions agree with TRBD2. The J call may be faulty, since TRBJ2-5 better matches the DNA end. This CDR3 spans 16 amino acids. CDR1 is MNHEY, CDR2 SVGAGI, per germline. CDR3 sequence: CASSNLGGGRKETQYF. The CDR3 coding sequence is TGTGCCAGCAGCAATCTGGGGGGGGGAAGGAAAGAGACCCAGTACTTC.

The chain joins TRBV12-3 or TRBV12-4 to TRBJ2-5, with TRBD2 matching 8 bases. With 6 bases clipped from V and 4 bases from J, the junction kept 4 bases outside the gene matches. This CDR3 has 13 amino acids. CDR3 nucleotide sequence: TGTGCCAGCAGCACCCGGGGGGGAGAGACCCAGTACTTC. The encoded protein is CASSTRGGETQYF.